The next 5 T cell receptor beta chains were all read from a single sample in a study of blood T cell repertoires in COVID-19. Sequencing was performed with immunoSEQ multiplex PCR; in TCRdb, only in-frame clones are kept and a portion is missing. The sample lists 110,000 to 150,000 clones, over 70% occurring once. The specimen was peripheral blood. The receptors were gathered from a man over 45 with active or convalescent COVID-19.

The J gene is TRBJ2-6, the V gene TRBV27, with D unclear. This CDR3 has 17 amino acids. V was pared by 2 bases and J by 0 bases, with 11 bases between. Looked up from germline, CDR1 is MNHEY and CDR2 is SMNVEV (reference sequence). The CDR3 loop is CASSLISGSSGANVLTF. The DNA for the CDR3 is TGTGCCAGCAGTTTAATATCGGGTAGCTCTGGGGCCAACGTCCTGACTTTC.

This clone was picked up one time. This rearrangement joins TRBV29-1 to TRBJ2-3; possibly TRBD2 for D (6 bases). The germline V gene has CDR1 SQVTM and CDR2 ANQGSEA. Trimming removed 6 bases from V and 4 bases from J, with 17 bases in between. The CDR3 has 14 amino acids. The DNA for the CDR3 is TGCAGCGTCCCTAAGGGACTCGGGGCAGATACGCAGTATTTT. Translation: CSVPKGLGADTQYF.

The chain recombines TRBV27 with TRBJ2-7; TRBD1 matches 7 bases. The ends lost 3 bases at V and 1 base at J; junction bases unmatched: 12. Germline V lookup: CDR1 MNHEY, CDR2 SMNVEV (reference sequence). There are 17 residues in the CDR3. The CDR3 DNA follows: TGTGCCAGCAGTTTTGTGTCCGCCGGGACAGCTTCCTACGAGCAGTACTTC. This encodes CASSFVSAGTASYEQYF.

The chain is built from TRBV11-3 and TRBJ1-1, with D uncertain. The CDR3 runs to 13 residues. V was cut by 5 bases and J by 1 base, with 8 bases left in between. Germline loops: CDR1 SGHNT, CDR2 YENEEA. In DNA form, the CDR3 reads TGTGCCAGCAGCCTAAACGCGAACACTGAAGCTTTCTTT. Protein sequence: CASSLNANTEAFF. Based on the CDR3 plus reference TRBV11-3 and TRBJ1-1, the full variable domain is EAGVVQSPRYKIIEKKQPVAFWCNPISGHNTLYWYLQNLGQGPELLIRYENEEAVDDSQLPKDRFSAERLKGVDSTLKIQPAELGDSAVYLCASSLNANTEAFFGQGTRLTVV.

V usage is TRBV3-1 (or the pseudogene TRBV3-2) and J usage is TRBJ2-1; D unresolved. The CDR3 is made up of 16 amino acids. Between the trimmed V and J ends, which lost 4 bases and 6 bases, there was a span of 19 bases. The germline CDR1 and CDR2 sequences are LGHDT and YNNKEL (reference sequence). For the CDR3, the DNA is TGTGCCAGCAGCCGAGGTTGGATCAACCGCGTCAATGAGCAGTTCTTC. Encoded protein: CASSRGWINRVNEQFF.